The T cell receptor (beta chain) under discussion was sequenced for a study of identical twins. As concerns this clonotype: The target antigen is unknown.

Through template switching, a universal primer site was introduced, and the cDNA contained unique molecular identifiers. TCRdb used MiXCR to reprocess the 5' RACE reads, holding one entry per CDR3 protein. The sample has around 480,000 distinct CDR3 sequences; approximately 15% are singletons. Study results and limitations: Zero-insertion findings could be partly confounded by invariant cells (MAIT and iNKT cells). Insertions ran lower in abundant cord blood beta clonotypes, though not in memory repertoires. Compared with unrelated sharing, twin-shared out-of-frame alpha sequences had more low-probability sequences.

The CDR3 sequence is 15 residues long. Germline values: CDR1 SGHRS, CDR2 YFSETQ. Trimming removed 5 bases from V and 4 bases from J; junction bases left unmatched: 10. These data also featured in a second study, about yellow fever vaccine responses in identical twins.

The rearrangement links TRBV5-1 to TRBJ2-3; 7 bases map to TRBD2. This clonotype was sampled from a woman under 30 in good health. Material for sequencing was CD4+ T cells sorted from blood. The CDR3 nucleotides read TGCGCCAGCAGACCGAGGACTAGTTTGGCAGATACGCAGTATTTT. Amino acids: CASRPRTSLADTQYF.